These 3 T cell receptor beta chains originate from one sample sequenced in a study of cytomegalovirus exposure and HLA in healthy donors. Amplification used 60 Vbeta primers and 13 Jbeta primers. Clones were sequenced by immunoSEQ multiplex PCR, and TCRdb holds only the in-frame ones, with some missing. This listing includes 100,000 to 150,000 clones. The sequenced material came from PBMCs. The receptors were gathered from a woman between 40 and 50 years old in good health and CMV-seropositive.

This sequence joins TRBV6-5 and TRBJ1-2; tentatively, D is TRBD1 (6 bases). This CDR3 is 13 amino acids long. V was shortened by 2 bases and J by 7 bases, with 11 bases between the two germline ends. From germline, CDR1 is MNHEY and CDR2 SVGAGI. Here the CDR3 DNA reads TGTGCCAGCAGTTACCGGGGGGCTTCTGGCTACACCTTC. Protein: CASSYRGASGYTF.

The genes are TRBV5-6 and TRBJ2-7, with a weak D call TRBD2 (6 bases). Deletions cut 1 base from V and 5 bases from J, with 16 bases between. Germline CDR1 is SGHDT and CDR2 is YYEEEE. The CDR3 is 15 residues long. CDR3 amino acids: CASSLFVTRGDEQYF. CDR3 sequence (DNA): TGTGCCAGCAGCTTGTTCGTGACACGCGGGGACGAGCAGTACTTC.

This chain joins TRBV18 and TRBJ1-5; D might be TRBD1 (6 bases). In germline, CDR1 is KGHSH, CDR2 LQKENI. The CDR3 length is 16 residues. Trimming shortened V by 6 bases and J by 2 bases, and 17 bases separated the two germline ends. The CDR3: CASSPYRDVGNQPQHF. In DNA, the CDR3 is TGTGCCAGCTCGCCTTACAGGGATGTGGGCAATCAGCCCCAGCATTTT.